This TCR beta chain derives from a study of control samples from healthy donors and cancer patients. Assay used: immunoSEQ multiplex PCR; TCRdb lists only in-frame clones, some missing. The sample lists more than 120,000 clones, 80% to 95% seen once, with approximately 3.2% in the top ten. J gave up 5 bases and V 1 base, and 8 bases lay outside the gene matches. The CDR3 has 15 residues. Germline V gene lookup returns CDR1 GTSNPN and CDR2 SVGIG (reference sequence). Input material: blood. The gene calls are TRBV30 and TRBJ2-3, with TRBD1 matching 8 bases. This receptor was identified in a man younger than 45 in good health. This CDR3 reads CAWSEYRGAVDTQYF. CDR3 in DNA: TGTGCCTGGAGTGAATACAGGGGGGCCGTAGATACGCAGTATTTT.